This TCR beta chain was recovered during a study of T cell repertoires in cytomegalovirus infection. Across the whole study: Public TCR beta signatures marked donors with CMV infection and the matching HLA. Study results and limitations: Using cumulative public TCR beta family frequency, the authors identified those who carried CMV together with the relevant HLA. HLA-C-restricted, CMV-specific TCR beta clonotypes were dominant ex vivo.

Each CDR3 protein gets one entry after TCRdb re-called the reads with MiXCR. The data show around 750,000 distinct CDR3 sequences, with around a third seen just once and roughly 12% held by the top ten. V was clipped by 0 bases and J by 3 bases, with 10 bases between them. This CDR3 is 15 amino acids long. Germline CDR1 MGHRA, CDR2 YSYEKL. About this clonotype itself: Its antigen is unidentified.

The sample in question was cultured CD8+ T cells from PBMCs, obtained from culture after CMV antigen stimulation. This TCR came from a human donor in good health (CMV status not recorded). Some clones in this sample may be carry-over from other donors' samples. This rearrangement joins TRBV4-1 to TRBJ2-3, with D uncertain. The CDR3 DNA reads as TGCGCCAGCAGCCAAGAGGTAGACTCTACAGATACGCAGTATTTT. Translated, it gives CASSQEVDSTDTQYF.